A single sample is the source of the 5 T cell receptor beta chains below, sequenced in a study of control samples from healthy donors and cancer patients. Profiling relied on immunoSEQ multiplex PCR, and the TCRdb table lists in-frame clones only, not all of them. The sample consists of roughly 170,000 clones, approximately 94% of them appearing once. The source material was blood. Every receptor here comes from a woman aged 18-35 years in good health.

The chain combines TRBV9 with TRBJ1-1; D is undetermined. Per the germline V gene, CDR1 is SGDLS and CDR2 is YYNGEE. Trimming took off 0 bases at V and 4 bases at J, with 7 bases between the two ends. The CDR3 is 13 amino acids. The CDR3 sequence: CASSVGAGTEAFF. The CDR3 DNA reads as TGTGCCAGCAGCGTAGGAGCCGGCACTGAAGCTTTCTTT.

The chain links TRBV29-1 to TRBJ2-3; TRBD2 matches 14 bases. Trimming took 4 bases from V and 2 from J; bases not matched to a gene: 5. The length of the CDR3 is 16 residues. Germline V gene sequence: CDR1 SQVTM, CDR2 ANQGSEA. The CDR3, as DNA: TGCAGCGTTGCCGGGACTAGCGGGGGCCCCACAGATACGCAGTATTTT. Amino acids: CSVAGTSGGPTDTQYF.

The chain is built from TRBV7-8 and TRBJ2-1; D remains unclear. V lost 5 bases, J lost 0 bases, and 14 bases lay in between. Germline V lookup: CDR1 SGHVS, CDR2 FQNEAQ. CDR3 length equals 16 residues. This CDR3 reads CASSPEPSGSYNEQFF. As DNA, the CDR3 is TGTGCCAGCAGCCCAGAGCCCTCCGGCTCCTACAATGAGCAGTTCTTC.

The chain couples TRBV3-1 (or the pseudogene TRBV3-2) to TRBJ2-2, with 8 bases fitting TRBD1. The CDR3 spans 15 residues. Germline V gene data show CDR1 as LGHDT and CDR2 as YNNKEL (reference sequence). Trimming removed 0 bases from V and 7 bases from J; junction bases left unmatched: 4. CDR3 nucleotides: TGTGCCAGCAGCCAAGATCGCAGGGGGCACGGGGAGCTGTTTTTT. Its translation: CASSQDRRGHGELFF.

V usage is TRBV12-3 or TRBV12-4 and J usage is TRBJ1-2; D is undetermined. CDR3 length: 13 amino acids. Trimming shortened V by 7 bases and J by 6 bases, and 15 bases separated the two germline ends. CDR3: CASTPPGWNGYTF. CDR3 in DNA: TGTGCCAGCACCCCCCCGGGGTGGAATGGCTACACCTTC.